This T cell receptor (beta chain) was captured by sequencing in a study of diagnostic markers for celiac disease. The CDR3 covers 14 residues. Germline CDR1 and CDR2: SGDLS and YYNGEE. TCRdb reprocessed the reads, with one entry per CDR3 protein and no DNA. This listing includes around 3,500 distinct CDR3 sequences. The V and J genes are TRBV9 and TRBJ1-6; TCRdb reports TRBD1, a call that lacks DNA to check it against. Sequencing was performed on either unsorted cells or a sorted T cell fraction (not recorded which). The sequence derives from a human donor. This table probably holds off-target reads from a library built for another chain. The CDR3 here is CASSEGQGYSPLHF.